These 31 T cell receptor beta chains were sequenced from one sample in a study of early T cells in non-severe SARS-CoV-2 infection. MiXCR was run by TCRdb on the 5' RACE reads, yielding one entry per CDR3 protein. The repertoire holds tens of thousands of distinct CDR3 sequences, with 12% as singletons. The sample was whole blood. The receptor source for this set is an adult who was a healthcare worker with PCR-confirmed SARS-CoV-2 infection or an uninfected control (not recorded which).

The sample holds many counts of this clonotype. The J gene is TRBJ2-3, the V gene TRBV12-3 or TRBV12-4, with D tentatively TRBD2 (5 bases). The CDR3 covers 14 residues. V lost 5 bases, J lost 2 bases, and 11 bases lay in between. The CDR3 DNA reads TGTGCCAGCAGTGTACTAGTACCCACAGATACGCAGTATTTT. This gives the protein CASSVLVPTDTQYF.

This clonotype showed up just a few times. This chain joins TRBV7-9 and TRBJ2-7; D may match TRBD1 or TRBD2 (5 bases each). Trimming pared 5 bases from V and 4 bases from J, leaving 15 bases between. This CDR3 spans 14 amino acids. Germline V gene data show CDR1 as SEHNR and CDR2 as FQNEAQ (reference sequence). The CDR3 nucleotides are TGTGCCAGCAGCCTAGGGACCTCTTATTACGAGCAGTACTTC. This encodes CASSLGTSYYEQYF.

On this clonotype: This may come from a read error, since a much larger clone is one base off. This sequence joins TRBV5-1 and TRBJ2-3, with D uncertain. There are 15 residues in the CDR3. Trimming took 1 base from V and 0 from J, leaving 9 bases between them. The V gene's germline CDR1 is SGHRS and CDR2 YFSETQ. CDR3 loop: CASSLSVSSTDTQYF. The CDR3 nucleotides read TGCGCCAGCAGCTTGTCGGTCAGCAGCACAGATACGCAGTATTTT.

This chain uses TRBV20-1 with TRBJ2-5; a weak D match, TRBD1 (5 bases). Trimming took 3 bases from V and 5 from J, leaving 10 bases between them. The CDR3 is made up of 12 amino acids. CDR1 is DFQATT and CDR2 is SNEGSKA in the germline V gene (reference sequence). CDR3 protein: CSASRGIETQYF. CDR3 bases: TGCAGTGCTAGTAGGGGCATCGAGACCCAGTACTTC.

There are a few counts of this clonotype. The chain couples TRBV20-1 to TRBJ2-7; D is uncertain. CDR1 is DFQATT and CDR2 is SNEGSKA in the germline V gene (reference sequence). The CDR3 extends over 13 amino acids. Trimming took 3 bases from V and 0 from J, leaving 9 bases between them. CDR3 loop: CSASRSASYEQYF. The CDR3 region has the DNA TGCAGTGCTAGCAGAAGCGCCTCCTACGAGCAGTACTTC.

This clonotype was counted ten times or more. The J gene is TRBJ2-3, the V gene TRBV12-3 or TRBV12-4; 9 nucleotides agree with TRBD1. The CDR3 spans 16 residues. The V and J ends lost 6 bases and 4 bases, in that order; junction bases with no gene match: 11. For the CDR3, the DNA is TGTGCCAGCAGCCCCGCGTGGGACAGGGTCTCAGATACGCAGTATTTT. Amino acids: CASSPAWDRVSDTQYF.

A few counts support this clonotype. V is TRBV3-1 and J is TRBJ2-5; TRBD2 matches 9 bases. Germline trimming cut 1 base from V and 4 bases from J; bases unmatched to any gene: 1. The germline CDR1 and CDR2 sequences are LGHDT and YNNKEL (reference sequence). CDR3 length equals 14 residues. The CDR3 sequence: CASSQVAGVETQYF. The CDR3 coding sequence is TGTGCCAGCAGCCAAGTAGCGGGGGTAGAGACCCAGTACTTC.

This clonotype was recorded many times. The chain employs TRBV7-3 and TRBJ2-3, with 9 bases aligning to TRBD1. Germline loops: CDR1 SGHTA, CDR2 FQGTGA. J gave up 3 bases and V 0 bases, and 4 bases lay outside the gene matches. This CDR3 is built from 16 residues. In DNA form, the CDR3 reads TGTGCCAGCAGCTTAACGGGGGGACAGGGAACAGATACGCAGTATTTT. It encodes CASSLTGGQGTDTQYF.

This clonotype was seen a few times. The chain recombines TRBV12-3 or TRBV12-4 with TRBJ1-5; 11 positions agree with TRBD1. The CDR3 has 17 residues. Trimming removed 5 bases from V and 6 bases from J; junction bases left unmatched: 12. This chain's CDR3 is CASSPNRDRGDGQPQHF. The CDR3 DNA is TGTGCCAGCAGTCCAAACCGGGACAGGGGGGATGGTCAGCCCCAGCATTTT.

The table lists this clonotype with many counts. The chain joins TRBV20-1 to TRBJ2-7; perhaps TRBD1 as D (6 bases). CDR1 DFQATT and CDR2 SNEGSKA come from the germline V gene (reference sequence). This CDR3 region has 14 residues. Trimming removed 6 bases from V and 2 bases from J, with 17 bases in between. The CDR3 loop reads CSAKRTANPYEQYF. The CDR3 coding sequence is TGCAGTGCCAAAAGGACAGCCAACCCCTACGAGCAGTACTTC.

This clonotype was seen more than once but under ten times. The chain employs TRBV30 and TRBJ2-3; no clear D gene. The CDR3 totals 18 residues. CDR1 is GTSNPN, CDR2 SVGIG, per germline (reference sequence). The ends were cut back, 1 base at V and 0 bases at J, with 20 bases in the middle. The CDR3 DNA follows: TGTGCCTGGAGTGACCCATTTTCGGGTCGCGCTAGCACAGATACGCAGTATTTT. Protein product: CAWSDPFSGRASTDTQYF.

The chain uses TRBV10-3 and TRBJ2-4; tentative D call: TRBD2 (5 bases). The CDR3 is 12 residues long. Germline V gene lookup returns CDR1 ENHRY and CDR2 SYGVKD. V lost 8 bases and J 6 bases, leaving 11 bases between the germline ends. The CDR3 loop is CAIGKEGNIQYF. Here the CDR3 DNA reads TGTGCCATCGGGAAAGAGGGAAACATTCAGTACTTC.

A few counts support this clonotype. The chain links TRBV5-1 to TRBJ2-1; the match to TRBD2 covers 8 bases. The length of the CDR3 is 15 residues. Losses at the gene ends were 3 bases for V and 5 bases for J; bases not matched to a gene: 7. CDR1 and CDR2 from the germline V gene are SGHRS and YFSETQ. The CDR3 DNA reads TGCGCCAGCAGCTACTTAGCGGGGTCAAACAATGAGCAGTTCTTC. Translated, it gives CASSYLAGSNNEQFF. Complete variable domain (other parts from reference TRBV5-1 and TRBJ2-1): KAGVTQTPRYLIKTRGQQVTLSCSPISGHRSVSWYQQTPGQGLQFLFEYFSETQRNKGNFPGRFSGRQFSNSRSEMNVSTLELGDSALYLCASSYLAGSNNEQFFGPGTRLTVL.

There are a few counts of this clonotype. The chain recombines TRBV7-2 with TRBJ2-5; 9 nucleotides align to TRBD2. From germline, CDR1 is SGHTA and CDR2 FQGNSA. The CDR3 is 14 amino acids. Unmatched junction bases numbered 4, after V lost 2 bases and J lost 6 bases. CDR3 amino acids: CASSLLRGGQTQYF. CDR3 sequence (DNA): TGTGCCAGCAGCTTATTGCGGGGGGGACAGACCCAGTACTTC.

V and J are TRBV10-3 and TRBJ1-2; a weak D match, TRBD1 (5 bases). V was pared by 0 bases and J by 7 bases, with 9 bases between. The CDR3 runs to 13 residues. Germline V lookup: CDR1 ENHRY, CDR2 SYGVKD. Here the CDR3 DNA reads TGTGCCATCAGTGAGTCGCAAGGGACTGGCTACACCTTC. Protein: CAISESQGTGYTF.

V and J are TRBV12-3 or TRBV12-4 and TRBJ1-4; D uncertain. Trimming cost V 5 bases and J 4 bases, with 8 bases left between them. This CDR3 has 13 amino acids. CDR3 in DNA: TGTGCCAGCAGTCGGACCCGTAATGAAAAACTGTTTTTT. Amino acid sequence: CASSRTRNEKLFF.

This clonotype occurred a few times. V usage is TRBV11-2 and J usage is TRBJ2-5; TRBD2 matches 15 bases. CDR3 length: 17 amino acids. Germline V CDR1 and CDR2: SGHAT, FQNNGV. V shed 5 bases and J 5 bases; nucleotides not matched to a gene: 9. Here the CDR3 reads CASSQGLAGGSQETQYF. The CDR3 region has the DNA TGTGCCAGCAGCCAGGGACTAGCGGGGGGTTCTCAGGAGACCCAGTACTTC. The whole variable domain, remainder taken from reference TRBV11-2 and TRBJ2-5, is EAGVAQSPRYKIIEKRQSVAFWCNPISGHATLYWYQQILGQGPKLLIQFQNNGVVDDSQLPKDRFSAERLKGVDSTLKIQPAKLEDSAVYLCASSQGLAGGSQETQYFGPGTRLLVL.

This clonotype was seen more than once but under ten times. The chain is built from TRBV18 and TRBJ2-2; 7 positions agree with TRBD1. The CDR3 consists of 16 residues. Trimming cost V 3 bases and J 3 bases; bases outside gene matches: 7. Germline CDR1 and CDR2: KGHSH and LQKENI. The CDR3 is CASSPEQGLYTGELFF. The DNA for the CDR3 is TGTGCCAGCTCACCTGAACAGGGGCTATACACCGGGGAGCTGTTTTTT.

In this sample, this clonotype turned up many times. The chain recombines TRBV30 with TRBJ1-6, with D tentatively TRBD1 (5 bases). This CDR3 is built from 16 residues. Germline CDR1 and CDR2: GTSNPN and SVGIG (reference sequence). V was shortened by 0 bases and J by 8 bases, with 17 bases between the two germline ends. In DNA, the CDR3 is TGTGCCTGGAGTGTATTGGGAACAGGAATGCATTCACCCCTCCACTTT. Protein: CAWSVLGTGMHSPLHF.

This clonotype turned up a few times. The chain combines TRBV6-2 or TRBV6-3 with TRBJ2-1; D is possibly TRBD2 (6 bases). Germline CDR1 MNHEY, CDR2 SVGEGT. There are 15 residues in the CDR3. Trimming left V 2 bases short and J 5 bases short, with 13 bases between. The CDR3 sequence: CASSYGGVYHNEQFF. CDR3 in DNA: TGTGCCAGCAGTTACGGCGGGGTTTATCACAATGAGCAGTTCTTC.

This clonotype showed up just a few times. The chain couples TRBV5-1 to TRBJ2-2, with TRBD1 identical over 8 bases. This CDR3 is built from 16 residues. Per germline, CDR1 SGHRS and CDR2 YFSETQ. V trimming: 5 bases; J trimming: 10 bases; junction bases outside the gene matches: 16. The CDR3: CASSARQGWTLEELFF. For the CDR3, the DNA is TGCGCCAGCAGTGCTAGACAGGGGTGGACCCTCGAGGAGCTGTTTTTT.

This clonotype was recorded at least ten times. The chain links TRBV20-1 to TRBJ1-2; 8 positions match TRBD1. The germline gives CDR1 DFQATT, CDR2 SNEGSKA (reference sequence). Losses at the gene ends were 1 base for V and 4 bases for J; bases not matched to a gene: 5. This CDR3 region has 14 residues. CDR3 loop: CSARVPGGPYGYTF. The DNA of the CDR3 is TGCAGTGCTAGAGTACCAGGGGGCCCCTATGGCTACACCTTC.

This clonotype was seen ten or more times. The chain has TRBV12-5 and TRBJ1-2, with D possibly TRBD1 on 6 matching bases. The germline V gene has CDR1 LGHNT and CDR2 FRNRAP. The CDR3 has 13 residues. Trimming left V 3 bases short and J 6 bases short, with 11 bases between. The CDR3 DNA sequence: TGTGCTAGTGGTTTACCGGGACACAATGGCTACACCTTC. Translated: CASGLPGHNGYTF.

The chain uses TRBV5-6 and TRBJ2-6; D remains ambiguous. Trimming removed 4 bases at V and 6 bases at J, with 8 bases between. The CDR3 sequence is 13 residues long. Germline V gene sequence: CDR1 SGHDT, CDR2 YYEEEE. Here the CDR3 DNA reads TGTGCCAGCAGCCATATGGTGGCCAACGTCCTGACTTTC. Encoded protein: CASSHMVANVLTF. The full variable domain, completed using reference TRBV5-6 and TRBJ2-6, is DAGVTQSPTHLIKTRGQQVTLRCSPKSGHDTVSWYQQALGQGPQFIFQYYEEEERQRGNFPDRFSGHQFPNYSSELNVNALLLGDSALYLCASSHMVANVLTFGAGSRLTVL.

This chain connects TRBV7-8 to TRBJ2-3, with no clear D. V dropped 6 bases and J dropped 4 bases, with 14 bases sitting between them. The CDR3 covers 14 residues. Germline values: CDR1 SGHVS, CDR2 FQNEAQ. The CDR3 sequence: CASSNRAPADTQYF. The CDR3 DNA sequence: TGTGCCAGCAGTAATCGGGCCCCGGCAGATACGCAGTATTTT.

V gene TRBV6-2 or TRBV6-3 combines with J gene TRBJ2-1; 9 nucleotides match TRBD2. The CDR3 runs 15 residues. Trimming took 6 bases from V and 10 from J; bases not matched to a gene: 13. From germline, CDR1 is MNHEY and CDR2 SVGEGT. CDR3 DNA: TGTGCCAGCAGCCGTGGCGGCGGGGGGGCAGGGGAGCAGTTCTTC. It specifies CASSRGGGGAGEQFF.

The rearrangement links TRBV6-6 to TRBJ1-2, with D tentatively TRBD1 (5 bases). V was clipped by 4 bases and J by 5 bases, with 14 bases between them. The length of the CDR3 is 14 residues. The V gene's germline CDR1 is MNHNY and CDR2 SVGAGI (reference sequence). The chain's CDR3 is CASSSAGRAYGYTF. The CDR3 DNA sequence: TGTGCCAGCAGTTCGGCAGGGCGGGCTTATGGCTACACCTTC.

This chain links TRBV6-2 or TRBV6-3 with TRBJ1-1; D gene uncertain. The CDR3 is 13 residues long. Germline-derived CDR1 and CDR2 are MNHEY and SVGEGT. Trimming removed 4 bases from V and 5 bases from J, with 11 bases in between. The CDR3, as DNA: TGTGCCAGCAGTTTCGCCCCGGGGACTGAAGCTTTCTTT. Translating gives CASSFAPGTEAFF.

This chain links TRBV7-6 with TRBJ2-1; 11 bases are shared with TRBD2. CDR3 size: 17 residues. CDR1 is SGHVS, CDR2 FNYEAQ, per germline. V shed 6 bases and J 7 bases; nucleotides not matched to a gene: 14. DNA for the CDR3: TGTGCCAGCAGACCAGCCGGGCTAGCGGGGGGTCGGAATGAGCAGTTCTTC. This encodes CASRPAGLAGGRNEQFF.

This clonotype has more than one count but fewer than ten. Written as DNA, the CDR3 is TGCGCCAGCAGTGAGATTTTAGGGTCCGGGGAGCTGTTTTTT. It is translated as CASSEILGSGELFF. J is TRBJ2-2 and V is TRBV10-1; D gene uncertain. Trimming stripped 2 bases from V and 6 bases from J, with 10 bases between. Germline CDR1 is WNHNN and CDR2 is SYGVQD (reference sequence). The CDR3 contains 14 residues.

This chain's CDR3 is CSATGTLTGELFF. In DNA form, the CDR3 reads TGCAGTGCTACCGGGACACTCACCGGGGAGCTGTTTTTT. The J gene is TRBJ2-2, the V gene TRBV20-1, with a possible D match to TRBD1 (6 bases). This CDR3 spans 13 amino acids. Germline CDR1 DFQATT, CDR2 SNEGSKA (reference sequence). V lost 4 bases, J lost 4 bases, and 10 bases lay in between.